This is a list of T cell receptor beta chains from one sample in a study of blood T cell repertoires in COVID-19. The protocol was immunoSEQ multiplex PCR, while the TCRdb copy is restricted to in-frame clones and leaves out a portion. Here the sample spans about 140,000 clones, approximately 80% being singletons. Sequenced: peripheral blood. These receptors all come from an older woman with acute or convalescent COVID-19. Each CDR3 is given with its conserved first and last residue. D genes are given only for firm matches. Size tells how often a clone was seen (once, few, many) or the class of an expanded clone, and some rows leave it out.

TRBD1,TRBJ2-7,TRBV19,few,CASSIRPPGDRVPYEQYF,TGTGCCAGTAGTATCCGACCCCCCGGGGACAGGGTCCCCTACGAGCAGTACTTC
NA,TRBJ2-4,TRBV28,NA,CASTESNRNIQYF,TGTGCCAGCACGGAGAGTAATAGGAACATTCAGTACTTC
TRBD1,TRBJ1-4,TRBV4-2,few,CASSHATQGAVGEKLFF,TGTGCCAGCAGCCATGCCACTCAGGGGGCTGTTGGTGAAAAACTGTTTTTT
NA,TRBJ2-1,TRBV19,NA,CASARMGSYNEQFF,TGTGCCAGTGCGCGTATGGGCTCGTATAATGAGCAGTTCTTC
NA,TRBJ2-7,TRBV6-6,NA,CASSHGGYYEQYF,TGTGCCAGCAGTCACGGGGGTTACTACGAGCAGTACTTC
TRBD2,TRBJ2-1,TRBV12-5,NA,CASGLAPGLAGAYEQFF,TGTGCTAGTGGTTTGGCCCCGGGACTAGCGGGAGCTTATGAGCAGTTCTTC
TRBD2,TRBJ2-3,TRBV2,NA,CASTPGGGTDTQYF,TGTGCCAGCACCCCGGGAGGGGGTACAGATACGCAGTATTTT
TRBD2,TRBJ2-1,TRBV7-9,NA,CASTVSGEHYNEQFF,TGTGCCAGCACCGTCAGCGGGGAACACTACAATGAGCAGTTCTTC
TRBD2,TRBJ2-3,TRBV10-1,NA,CASSPGLAGGSDTQYF,TGCGCCAGCAGTCCCGGTCTAGCGGGTGGGTCAGATACGCAGTATTTT
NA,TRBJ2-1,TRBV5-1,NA,CASSQPLATETYNEQFF,TGCGCCAGCAGCCAACCCCTAGCGACTGAGACCTACAATGAGCAGTTCTTC
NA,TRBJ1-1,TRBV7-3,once,CASSLSPMNSEAFF,TGTGCCAGCAGCTTATCACCAATGAACTCTGAAGCTTTCTTT
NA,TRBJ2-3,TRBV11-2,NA,CASSLGRIGMDTQYF,TGTGCCAGCAGCTTAGGTCGCATCGGGATGGATACGCAGTATTTT
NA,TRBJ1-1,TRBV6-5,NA,CTTSLMNTEAFF,TGTACGACATCCCTTATGAACACTGAAGCTTTCTTT
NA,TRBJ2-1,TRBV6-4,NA,CASSVGLVNEQFF,TGTGCCAGCAGTGTAGGACTGGTCAATGAGCAGTTCTTC
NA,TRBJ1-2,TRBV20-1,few,CSAGDTGYTF,TGCAGTGCCGGGGACACTGGCTACACCTTC
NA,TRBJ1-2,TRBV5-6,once,CASSLGTAIYGYTF,TGTGCCAGCAGCTTGGGGACAGCGATCTATGGCTACACCTTC
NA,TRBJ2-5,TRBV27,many,CASSLNSANKRETQYF,TGTGCCAGCAGTTTAAATAGCGCCAACAAACGAGAGACCCAGTACTTC
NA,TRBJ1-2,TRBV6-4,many,CASSDSNAGGGYTF,TGTGCCAGCAGTGACTCGAACGCGGGTGGTGGCTACACCTTC
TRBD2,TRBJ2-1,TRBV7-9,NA,CASSFVAGFGYEQFF,TGTGCCAGCAGCTTCGTAGCGGGGTTTGGCTATGAGCAGTTCTTC
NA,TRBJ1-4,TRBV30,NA,CAWTPGRATNEKLFF,TGTGCCTGGACCCCAGGGCGAGCAACTAATGAAAAACTGTTTTTT
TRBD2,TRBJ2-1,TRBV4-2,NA,CASSQDGGRRRFF,TGTGCCAGCAGCCAAGATGGCGGGAGGCGAAGGTTCTTC
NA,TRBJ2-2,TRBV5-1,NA,CASKAGRTNTGELFF,TGCGCCAGCAAGGCCGGCAGGACGAACACCGGGGAGCTGTTTTTT
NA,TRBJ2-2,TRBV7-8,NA,CASSRLSGANTGELFF,TGTGCCAGCAGCCGATTATCGGGAGCAAACACCGGGGAGCTGTTTTTT
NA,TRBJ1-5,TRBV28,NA,CASSKLGGLNQPQHF,TGTGCCAGCAGTAAACTAGGAGGTTTAAATCAGCCCCAGCATTTT
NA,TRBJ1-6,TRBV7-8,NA,CASSPFSVGSYNSPLHF,TGTGCCAGCAGCCCATTTAGCGTAGGCTCCTATAATTCACCCCTCCACTTT
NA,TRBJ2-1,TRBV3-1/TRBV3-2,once,CASSQVRESEQFF,TGTGCCAGCAGCCAAGTGCGGGAAAGTGAGCAGTTCTTC
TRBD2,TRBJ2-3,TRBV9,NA,CASSVGGTSGNRDTQYF,TGTGCCAGCAGCGTAGGGGGGACTAGCGGGAACAGAGATACGCAGTATTTT
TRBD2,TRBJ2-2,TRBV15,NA,CATSGRREANTGELFF,TGTGCCACCAGCGGCCGTCGGGAGGCGAACACCGGGGAGCTGTTTTTT
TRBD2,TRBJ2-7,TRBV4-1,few,CASSQALGTSGSTDYEQYF,TGCGCCAGCAGCCAAGCGCTTGGGACTAGCGGGAGCACAGACTACGAGCAGTACTTC
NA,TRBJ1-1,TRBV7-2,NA,CASSLSRGGNTEAFF,TGTGCCAGCAGCTTATCTAGAGGGGGGAACACTGAAGCTTTCTTT
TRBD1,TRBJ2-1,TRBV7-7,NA,CASSPTRDRRSEQFF,TGTGCTAGCAGCCCGACAAGGGACAGGCGCAGTGAGCAGTTCTTC
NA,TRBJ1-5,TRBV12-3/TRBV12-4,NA,CASSYSNQPQHF,TGTGCCAGCAGCTATAGCAATCAGCCCCAGCATTTT
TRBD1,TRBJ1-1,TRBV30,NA,CASYLGQGFHTEAFF,TGTGCCTCCTACCTGGGACAGGGGTTCCACACTGAAGCTTTCTTT
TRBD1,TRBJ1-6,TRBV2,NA,CASGQGNNSPLHF,TGTGCCAGTGGACAGGGGAATAATTCACCCCTCCACTTT
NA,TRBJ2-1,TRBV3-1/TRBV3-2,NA,CASGRHNEQFF,TGTGCCAGCGGGAGGCACAATGAGCAGTTCTTC
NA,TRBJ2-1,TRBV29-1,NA,CSVGAPTVSYNEQFF,TGCAGCGTTGGGGCCCCTACGGTCTCCTACAATGAGCAGTTCTTC
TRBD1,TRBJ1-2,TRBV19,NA,CASTLVDRGYGYTF,TGTGCCAGCACCCTCGTCGACAGGGGCTATGGCTACACCTTC
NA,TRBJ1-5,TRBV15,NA,CATSRVRGGQPQHF,TGTGCCACCAGCAGAGTGAGGGGGGGGCAGCCCCAGCATTTT
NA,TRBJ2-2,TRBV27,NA,CASSLLTSTGELFF,TGTGCCAGCAGTTTATTGACTAGCACCGGGGAGCTGTTTTTT
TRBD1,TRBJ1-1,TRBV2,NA,CATIPGQGNTEAFF,TGTGCCACCATACCGGGACAGGGAAACACTGAAGCTTTCTTT
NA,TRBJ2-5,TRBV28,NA,CASSTPDTSQETQYF,TGTGCCAGCAGCACACCTGACACTAGTCAAGAGACCCAGTACTTC
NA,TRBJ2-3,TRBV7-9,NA,CASSSRDFVADTQYF,TGTGCCAGCAGCTCCCGGGACTTCGTAGCAGATACGCAGTATTTT
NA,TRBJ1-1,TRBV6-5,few,CASRTGTLEAFF,TGTGCCAGCAGAACCGGGACACTTGAAGCTTTCTTT
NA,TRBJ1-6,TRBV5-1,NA,CASSRGNNSPLHF,TGCGCCAGCAGCCGCGGGAATAATTCACCCCTCCACTTT
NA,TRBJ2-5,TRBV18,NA,CASSPEETQYF,TGTGCCAGCTCACCAGAGGAGACCCAGTACTTC
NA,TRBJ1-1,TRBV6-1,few,CASSEDRTSNTEAFF,TGTGCCAGCAGTGAAGATCGGACTTCGAACACTGAAGCTTTCTTT
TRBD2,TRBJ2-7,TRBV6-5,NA,CASSYDQGLAGEQYF,TGTGCCAGCAGTTACGACCAGGGACTAGCCGGCGAGCAGTACTTC
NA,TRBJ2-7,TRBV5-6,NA,CASSLAAVSYEQYF,TGTGCCAGCAGCTTGGCCGCAGTCTCCTACGAGCAGTACTTC